The rows below give T cell receptor beta chains drawn from one sample of a study of STAT3 mutations in large granular lymphocyte leukemia. Only in-frame clones appear in the TCRdb table, and some are missing; sequencing was by immunoSEQ multiplex PCR. The repertoire holds several thousand clones, with about 35% as singletons. Sequenced material: peripheral blood mononuclear cells. These receptors all stem from a woman aged 40 to 50 with T-cell large granular lymphocyte leukemia. Some clones in this sample may be carry-over from other donors' samples. The CDR3 runs from the conserved cysteine through the conserved F or W. Each record gives: clone size, D gene, V gene, J gene, CDR3 DNA, CDR3 protein. D genes are given only for firm matches. The size entry is marked missing in some rows and otherwise reads once, few, many or a size class.

size: -
D: TRBD1
V: TRBV27
J: TRBJ1-2
DNA: TGTGCCAGCAGTTGGGGACAGGGCTATGGCTACACCTTC
CDR3: CASSWGQGYGYTF

size: -
D: TRBD1
V: TRBV30
J: TRBJ1-6
DNA: TGTGCCTGGAGTGATGGAATTAGGACAGGGGCCGCCGCACCCCTCCACTTT
CDR3: CAWSDGIRTGAAAPLHF

size: -
D: TRBD1
V: TRBV7-9
J: TRBJ2-3
DNA: TGTGCCAGCAGCTTAGGAAGACAGGGTAAAACAGATACGCAGTATTTT
CDR3: CASSLGRQGKTDTQYF

size: few
D: TRBD1
V: TRBV23-1
J: TRBJ1-5
DNA: TGCGCCAGCAGTCAATCGGTGGGGACAGAGAATCAGCCCCAGCATTTT
CDR3: CASSQSVGTENQPQHF

size: few
D: TRBD1
V: TRBV5-1
J: TRBJ1-4
DNA: TGCGCCAGCAGCGTGGGACAGGCTGCAACTAATGAAAAACTGTTTTTT
CDR3: CASSVGQAATNEKLFF

size: few
D: -
V: TRBV7-2
J: TRBJ2-7
DNA: TGTGCCAGCAGCTTAGGACATCTAACCTACGAGCAGTACTTC
CDR3: CASSLGHLTYEQYF

size: -
D: TRBD1
V: TRBV5-1
J: TRBJ2-2
DNA: TGCGCCAGCAGCCCGAGACAGGGCCCGGAGCTGTTTTTT
CDR3: CASSPRQGPELFF

size: -
D: -
V: TRBV7-2
J: TRBJ1-5
DNA: TGTGCCAGCAGCGGCCGGACTGGTAATCAGCCCCAGCATTTT
CDR3: CASSGRTGNQPQHF

size: -
D: -
V: TRBV27
J: TRBJ2-7
DNA: TGTGCCAGCAGTTTATCTCGGGGGATCGGCGAGCAGTACTTC
CDR3: CASSLSRGIGEQYF

size: -
D: -
V: TRBV5-1
J: TRBJ2-7
DNA: TGCGCCAGCAGCTTGGGCAGGGCGGACGAGCAGTACTTC
CDR3: CASSLGRADEQYF

size: -
D: TRBD1
V: TRBV5-6
J: TRBJ1-2
DNA: TGTGCCAGCAGCTTGGAAGGACAGGGGGCGCCTGGCTACACCTTC
CDR3: CASSLEGQGAPGYTF

size: few
D: TRBD1
V: TRBV27
J: TRBJ2-7
DNA: TGTGCCAGCAGTTTAGGGACAGGGGGCGGGGAGCAGTACTTC
CDR3: CASSLGTGGGEQYF

size: few
D: TRBD1
V: TRBV5-1
J: TRBJ1-6
DNA: TGCGCCAGCAGCGTTGGGACAGCCAGGGATTCACCCCTCCACTTT
CDR3: CASSVGTARDSPLHF

size: -
D: TRBD1
V: TRBV7-3
J: TRBJ2-1
DNA: TGTGCCAGCGCCAGACAGGGTGGAGACTATGAGCAGTTCTTC
CDR3: CASARQGGDYEQFF

size: -
D: -
V: TRBV7-8
J: TRBJ2-1
DNA: TGTGCCAGCAGCGAAGACTATTACAATGAGCAGTTCTTC
CDR3: CASSEDYYNEQFF

size: -
D: -
V: TRBV7-2
J: TRBJ2-7
DNA: TGTGCCAGCAGCTCCCCTCCAGCAGGATACGAGCAGTACTTC
CDR3: CASSSPPAGYEQYF

size: -
D: TRBD1
V: TRBV7-8
J: TRBJ1-2
DNA: TGTGCCAGCAGCGCCCGCCGGGACAGGGGTTATGGCTACACCTTC
CDR3: CASSARRDRGYGYTF

size: -
D: -
V: TRBV30
J: TRBJ1-6
DNA: TGTGCCTGGAGTGGGAGGACAGCCCGTCCCTCCTACTCACCCCTCCACTTT
CDR3: CAWSGRTARPSYSPLHF

size: -
D: -
V: TRBV19
J: TRBJ1-2
DNA: TGTGCCAGTAGCCCGGGGGGCAGGGGATTTGACTATGGCTACACCTTC
CDR3: CASSPGGRGFDYGYTF

size: few
D: TRBD2
V: TRBV18
J: TRBJ2-7
DNA: TGTGCCAGCTCACCGGGGGGGGACGAGCAGTACTTC
CDR3: CASSPGGDEQYF

size: few
D: -
V: TRBV9
J: TRBJ1-5
DNA: TGTGCCAGCAGCGTAGGGGCTAGTCAGCCCCAGCATTTT
CDR3: CASSVGASQPQHF

size: -
D: TRBD1
V: TRBV4-3
J: TRBJ2-4
DNA: TGCGCCAGCAGCCAAGAGACCGGGACAGGGGGAAACATTCAGTACTTC
CDR3: CASSQETGTGGNIQYF

size: -
D: -
V: TRBV7-2
J: TRBJ1-1
DNA: TGTGCCAGCAGCCCAGGAGACAGGCGGAACACTGAAGCTTTCTTT
CDR3: CASSPGDRRNTEAFF

size: few
D: -
V: TRBV18
J: TRBJ2-7
DNA: TGTGCCAGCTCACCCGGACAGCCGTCCTACGAGCAGTACTTC
CDR3: CASSPGQPSYEQYF

size: -
D: TRBD1
V: TRBV29-1
J: TRBJ2-2
DNA: TGCAGTGGGGGACAGGGGGCCTCCGGGGAGCTGTTTTTT
CDR3: CSGGQGASGELFF

size: few
D: TRBD1
V: TRBV18
J: TRBJ1-2
DNA: TGTGCCAGCTCACCAATCCGGGCAGGGGGCAAGGACTACACCTTC
CDR3: CASSPIRAGGKDYTF

size: -
D: -
V: TRBV7-9
J: TRBJ1-2
DNA: TGTGCCAGCAGCTTAGGAGGAGTCGATGGCTACACCTTC
CDR3: CASSLGGVDGYTF

size: -
D: TRBD2
V: TRBV5-1
J: TRBJ2-7
DNA: TGCGCCAGCAGCTTGGTAGGACTAGCGGGAGGGCCAAGCTACGAGCAGTACTTC
CDR3: CASSLVGLAGGPSYEQYF

size: -
D: -
V: TRBV5-6
J: TRBJ2-7
DNA: TGTGCCAGCAGCTTGACTATCTACGAGCAGTACTTC
CDR3: CASSLTIYEQYF

size: -
D: TRBD2
V: TRBV18
J: TRBJ2-1
DNA: TGTGCCAGCTCACAACAAATTCTGACTAGCTTTACGGTAGGCTCCTACAATGAGCAGTTCTTC
CDR3: CASSQQILTSFTVGSYNEQFF

size: few
D: -
V: TRBV7-2
J: TRBJ1-6
DNA: TGTGCCAGCAGCTTCAGAAAACTCTATAATTCACCCCTCCACTTT
CDR3: CASSFRKLYNSPLHF

size: -
D: -
V: TRBV5-1
J: TRBJ1-1
DNA: TGCGCCAGCAGGTACGATAGTGGGACTTCTGAAGCTTTCTTT
CDR3: CASRYDSGTSEAFF

size: -
D: TRBD2
V: TRBV7-2
J: TRBJ2-1
DNA: TGTGCCAGCAGCCCCCTAGCGGGAGGGCCCTACAATGAGCAGTTCTTC
CDR3: CASSPLAGGPYNEQFF

size: -
D: TRBD1
V: TRBV9
J: TRBJ1-1
DNA: TGTGCCAGCAGCAAGGGGGCCACTGAAGCTTTCTTT
CDR3: CASSKGATEAFF

size: -
D: TRBD1
V: TRBV5-1
J: TRBJ1-2
DNA: TGCGCCAGCAGCTCGGGGGGACAGGAGGTTAACTATGGCTACACCTTC
CDR3: CASSSGGQEVNYGYTF

size: -
D: -
V: TRBV9
J: TRBJ2-1
DNA: TGTGCCAGCAGCGTAGACGGTCACAATGAGCAGTTCTTC
CDR3: CASSVDGHNEQFF